This T cell receptor (beta chain) was captured by sequencing in a study of blood T cell repertoires in COVID-19. Study at large: T cells, B-cell-depleted T cells, or PBMCs supplied cDNA or gDNA.

Authors' methods: The authors estimated nucleated cell counts from reference gene primer amplification. Assay: immunoSEQ multiplex PCR; the TCRdb copy retains only in-frame clones and omits some. V, J and clone size were drawn from that table, and D and trimming were deduced from the DNA. Found here are roughly 280,000 clones, approximately 85% of them singletons; the top ten hold approximately 11%. Germline loops: CDR1 SGHDT, CDR2 YYEEEE. V lost 0 bases and J lost 5; bases outside the gene matches: 9. This CDR3 region has 17 residues. This rearrangement joins TRBV5-6 to TRBJ2-5; 11 bases align to TRBD2. The TCR was taken from a woman in her 70s with acute or convalescent COVID-19. The sequencing sample was made of peripheral blood. The CDR3 reads CASSLGLAGGPRETQYF. CDR3 DNA sequence: TGTGCCAGCAGCTTGGGTTTAGCGGGGGGGCCGAGGGAGACCCAGTACTTC.